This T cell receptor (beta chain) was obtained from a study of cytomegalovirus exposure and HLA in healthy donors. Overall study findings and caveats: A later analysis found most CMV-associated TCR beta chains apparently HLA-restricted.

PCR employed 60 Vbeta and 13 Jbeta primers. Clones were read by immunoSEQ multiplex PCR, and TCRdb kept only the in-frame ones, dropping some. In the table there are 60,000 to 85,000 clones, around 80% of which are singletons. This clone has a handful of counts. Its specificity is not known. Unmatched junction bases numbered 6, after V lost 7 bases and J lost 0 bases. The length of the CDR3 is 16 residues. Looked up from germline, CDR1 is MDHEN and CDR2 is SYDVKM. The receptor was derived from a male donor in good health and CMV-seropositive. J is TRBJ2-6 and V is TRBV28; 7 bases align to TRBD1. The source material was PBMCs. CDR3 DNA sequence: TGTGCCAGCACCGAGGGGGCCTCCTCTGGGGCCAACGTCCTGACTTTC. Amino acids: CASTEGASSGANVLTF.